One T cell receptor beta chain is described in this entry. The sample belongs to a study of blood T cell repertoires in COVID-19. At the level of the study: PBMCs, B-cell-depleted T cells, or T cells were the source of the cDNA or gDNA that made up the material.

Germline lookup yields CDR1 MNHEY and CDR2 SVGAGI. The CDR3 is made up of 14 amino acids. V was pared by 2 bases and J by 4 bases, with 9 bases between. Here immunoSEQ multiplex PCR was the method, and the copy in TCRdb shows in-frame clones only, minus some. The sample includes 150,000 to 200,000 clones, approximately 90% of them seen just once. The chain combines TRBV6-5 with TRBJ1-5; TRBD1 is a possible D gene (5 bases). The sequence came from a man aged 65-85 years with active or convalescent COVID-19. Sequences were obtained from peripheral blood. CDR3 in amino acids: CASSYGRGNQPQHF. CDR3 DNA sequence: TGTGCCAGCAGTTACGGTCGGGGGAATCAGCCCCAGCATTTT.